The source of this TCR beta chain is a study of cytotoxic CD8 clonotypes in ibrutinib-treated CLL. Some clones are missing from TCRdb's copy, which holds only in-frame ones; the method was immunoSEQ multiplex PCR. The repertoire holds hundreds of thousands of clones, with 60% to 75% as singletons. The specimen was PBMCs, collected after 24 months of ibrutinib treatment. This TCR derives from a human donor with chronic lymphocytic leukemia.

This CDR3 is CASSYSRGTGEAFF. CDR3 nucleotides: TGTGCCAGCAGTTACTCGAGAGGGACAGGTGAAGCTTTCTTT. V usage is TRBV6-5 and J usage is TRBJ1-1; 8 bases fit TRBD1. The germline gives CDR1 MNHEY, CDR2 SVGAGI. The V gene end was trimmed by 0 bases and the J gene end by 7 bases; junction bases not matched to a gene: 4. This CDR3 contains 14 residues.